These T cell receptor beta chains were read from a single sample in a study of shared clonotypes between healthy human individuals. Profiled with immunoSEQ multiplex PCR; TCRdb holds only in-frame clones, not every one. The sample holds 2 million to 2.5 million clones, approximately 94% seen once. The sample comprised naive CD8+ T cells sorted from blood. The receptor source for this set is a man younger than 30 in good health. CDR3s leave out the opening cysteine and the closing phenylalanine or tryptophan. Each record gives: V gene, J gene, CDR3 protein.

v_call: TRBV11-2; j_call: TRBJ1-1; cdr3_aa: ASSLEGRNTEAF
v_call: TRBV18; j_call: TRBJ2-7; cdr3_aa: ASSLRAGTYEQY
v_call: TRBV27; j_call: TRBJ1-6; cdr3_aa: ASSLWPNSPLH
v_call: TRBV29-1; j_call: TRBJ1-2; cdr3_aa: SVEDPENYGYT
v_call: TRBV19; j_call: TRBJ2-5; cdr3_aa: ASSMREAQETQY
v_call: TRBV4-3; j_call: TRBJ2-3; cdr3_aa: ASSPLAGGPDTQY
v_call: TRBV28; j_call: TRBJ2-2; cdr3_aa: ASSPRLDNTGELF
v_call: TRBV7-9; j_call: TRBJ1-1; cdr3_aa: ASSLPPPDGATEAF
v_call: TRBV27; j_call: TRBJ1-1; cdr3_aa: ASSLRGGVTEAF
v_call: TRBV7-2; j_call: TRBJ1-2; cdr3_aa: ASSHRAGYT
v_call: TRBV7-8; j_call: TRBJ1-2; cdr3_aa: ASSERQGINYGYT
v_call: TRBV7-9; j_call: TRBJ1-2; cdr3_aa: ASSLGGEGYT
v_call: TRBV7-9; j_call: TRBJ2-7; cdr3_aa: ASSLGVAWTYEQY
v_call: TRBV30; j_call: TRBJ1-4; cdr3_aa: AWSWGGNEKLF
v_call: TRBV5-5; j_call: TRBJ2-7; cdr3_aa: ASSFARVEGEQY
v_call: TRBV6-4; j_call: TRBJ2-7; cdr3_aa: ASSAPGTPSPPYEQY
v_call: TRBV10-3; j_call: TRBJ2-7; cdr3_aa: AISESGVSEQY
v_call: TRBV19; j_call: TRBJ2-7; cdr3_aa: ASSTSPGYEQY
v_call: TRBV6-5; j_call: TRBJ2-7; cdr3_aa: ASSPRDTAYEQY
v_call: TRBV7-8; j_call: TRBJ2-4; cdr3_aa: ASSSLPGGANIQY
v_call: TRBV4-1; j_call: TRBJ1-2; cdr3_aa: ASSQGQGLWGYT
v_call: TRBV19; j_call: TRBJ2-1; cdr3_aa: ASSIRPLEYNEQF
v_call: TRBV2; j_call: TRBJ2-7; cdr3_aa: ASSVGGTGNYEQY
v_call: TRBV13; j_call: TRBJ2-5; cdr3_aa: ASQKRGQETQY
v_call: TRBV5-5; j_call: TRBJ2-5; cdr3_aa: ASSPGLAEETQY
v_call: TRBV13; j_call: TRBJ2-7; cdr3_aa: ASSLSPHTSYEQY
v_call: TRBV6-5; j_call: TRBJ2-7; cdr3_aa: ASSTHTGFDEQY
v_call: TRBV6-5; j_call: TRBJ1-1; cdr3_aa: ASSATGSNTEAF
v_call: TRBV13; j_call: TRBJ1-6; cdr3_aa: ASSLDGSRST
v_call: TRBV21-1; j_call: TRBJ2-1; cdr3_aa: ASSKTRTSGLWGDEQF
v_call: TRBV10-3; j_call: TRBJ2-7; cdr3_aa: AISESTGQGLYEQY
v_call: TRBV4-1; j_call: TRBJ2-7; cdr3_aa: ASSQMRGYEQY
v_call: TRBV10-2; j_call: TRBJ2-1; cdr3_aa: ASVGGYNEQF
v_call: TRBV27; j_call: TRBJ2-5; cdr3_aa: ATRLAGSETQY
v_call: TRBV19; j_call: TRBJ1-1; cdr3_aa: ASRVIGNTEAF
v_call: TRBV7-6; j_call: TRBJ1-2; cdr3_aa: ASSRKGNYGYT
v_call: TRBV10-1; j_call: TRBJ1-1; cdr3_aa: ASSEGPDREEAF
v_call: TRBV4-2; j_call: TRBJ2-2; cdr3_aa: ASSQDQGWRGTGELF
v_call: TRBV10-2; j_call: TRBJ2-7; cdr3_aa: ASSVPDRGLNEQY
v_call: TRBV4-1; j_call: TRBJ2-4; cdr3_aa: ASSGGYDLAKNIQY
v_call: TRBV4-3; j_call: TRBJ2-7; cdr3_aa: ASSPRGGYEQY
v_call: TRBV6-1; j_call: TRBJ2-3; cdr3_aa: ASSEDTDTQY
v_call: TRBV28; j_call: TRBJ2-6; cdr3_aa: ASSLVGVFGRSAGANVLT
v_call: TRBV4-1; j_call: TRBJ2-1; cdr3_aa: ASSQVGYEQF
v_call: TRBV7-9; j_call: TRBJ2-3; cdr3_aa: ASSTPWGPSPDTQY